A few counts support the clone carrying this TCR beta chain. The CDR3 has 14 amino acids. Unmatched junction bases numbered 1, after V lost 4 bases and J lost 2 bases. Looked up from germline, CDR1 is LGHNA and CDR2 is YNFKEQ. Memory CD4+ T cells were sorted as CD4+CD45RO+CD25- cells. Full-length variable regions came from constant-region reverse primers plus semi-nested Nested Universal Primer A PCR. Each CDR3 protein is one row after TCRdb ran MiXCR on the 5' RACE reads. The sample comprises about 43,000 distinct CDR3 sequences, less than 30% of which are singletons, and around 3.9% rests with the top ten.

Material for sequencing was memory CD4+ T cells sorted from a lymph node. As to subset: memory CD4+ T cells, CD4+CD45RO+CD25-. The chain employs TRBV4-2 and TRBJ2-3; TRBD1 matches 9 bases. The receptor's source is a female donor with breast cancer. The CDR3 reads CASSRDRATDTQYF. The DNA of the CDR3 is TGTGCCAGCAGCCGGGACAGGGCCACAGATACGCAGTATTTT.